A single T cell receptor beta chain is shown here with its context. This clonotype was counted between two and nine times. Its target antigen remains unknown. No base-level quality is on record; no much larger clone is a single base apart. V is cut by 5 bases and J by 5 bases, and the space between the germline ends is 11 bases. CDR1 and CDR2, looked up from the germline V gene, are SGDLS and YYNGEE. Counted from cysteine to phenylalanine, this CDR3 has 13 amino acids. The kept DNA is CDR3 alone, 39 bases in frame from the first base. This specimen belongs to a study of T-cell reconstitution after alpha-beta-depleted transplantation in children listed by TCRdb under 2016. Regarding the research as a whole: T-cell immune reconstitution after TCRalphabeta/CD19-depleted allogeneic hematopoietic cell transplantation in children was quantitatively tracked in the study by means of TCR repertoire profiling. Beyond this particular receptor, the publication reports: Apparently early alphabetaT-cell count recovery about two months after transplant reportedly relied on only several hundred rapidly expanded clones derived from non-depleted graft cells. In some patients, high TCRbeta diversity at day 60 was attributed to recipient T cells and intrathymic progenitors that had survived conditioning. Hyperexpanded clone frequencies declined over subsequent months; after one year, T-cell counts and TCRbeta diversity were mostly attributed to newly produced T cells.

The library was built by means of PCR. Sequenced on an Illumina HiSeq 2500. To normalize quantification of the TCRbeta repertoire, the TCR libraries were built with molecular barcoding that relied on unique molecular identifiers. The raw public reads went through TCRdb reprocessing: fastp at Q25, MiXCR clone calling, in-frame beta chains kept. When rows share a CDR3 protein, they turn into one entry using the most common DNA and genes. This sample holds 900,000 or so distinct CDR3 sequences; around 17% were observed only once. Jointly, the top ten make up about 4.6% of the sample. Reading the label with the study, this specimen's treatment or condition is: allogeneic hematopoietic cell transplantation with graft depleted of TCRalphabeta T cells and CD19 B cells. TCRalphabeta/CD19-depleted allogeneic hematopoietic cell grafts were given to the transplant recipients, all of whom were children.

The TCR was taken from a male patient younger than 18 who had a stem cell transplant for acute lymphoblastic leukemia, so the T cells may come from the graft donor. Sequencing was performed on PBMCs, mostly from graft donor cells, taken 360 days after TCRalphabeta/CD19-depleted stem cell transplant. The rearrangement joined TRBV9 to TRBJ2-1; the D gene identity is not certain. The nucleotide sequence reads TGTGCCAGCAGGAGCCCGCCAAACAATGAGCAGTTCTTC. This encodes CASRSPPNNEQFF. The full variable domain, with segments outside the CDR3 supplied by the reference TRBV9 and TRBJ2-1 proteins, appears as DSGVTQTPKHLITATGQRVTLRCSPRSGDLSVYWYQQSLDQGLQFLIQYYNGEERAKGNILERFSAQQFPDLHSELNLSSLELGDSALYFCASRSPPNNEQFFGPGTRLTVL.